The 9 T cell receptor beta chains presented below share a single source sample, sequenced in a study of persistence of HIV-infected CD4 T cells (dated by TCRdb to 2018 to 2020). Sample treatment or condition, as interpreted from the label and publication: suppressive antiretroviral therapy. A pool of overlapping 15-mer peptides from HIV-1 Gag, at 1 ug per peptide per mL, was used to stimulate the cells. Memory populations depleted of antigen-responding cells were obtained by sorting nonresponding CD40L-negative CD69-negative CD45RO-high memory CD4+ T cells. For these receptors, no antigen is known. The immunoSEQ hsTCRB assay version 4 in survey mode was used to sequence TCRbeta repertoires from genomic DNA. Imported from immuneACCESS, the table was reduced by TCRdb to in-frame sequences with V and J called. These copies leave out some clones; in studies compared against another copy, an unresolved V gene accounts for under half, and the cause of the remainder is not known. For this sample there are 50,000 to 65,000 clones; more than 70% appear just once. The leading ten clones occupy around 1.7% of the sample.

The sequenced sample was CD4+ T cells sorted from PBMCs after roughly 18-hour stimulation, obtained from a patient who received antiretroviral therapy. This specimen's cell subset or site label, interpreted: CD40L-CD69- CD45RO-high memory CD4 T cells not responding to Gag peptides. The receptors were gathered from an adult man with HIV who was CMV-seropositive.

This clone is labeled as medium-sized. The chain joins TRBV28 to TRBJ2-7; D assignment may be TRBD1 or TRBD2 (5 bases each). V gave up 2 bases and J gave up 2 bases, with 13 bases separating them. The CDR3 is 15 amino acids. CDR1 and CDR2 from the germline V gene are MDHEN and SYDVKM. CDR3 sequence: CASSLRGSGTYEQYF. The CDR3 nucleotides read TGTGCCAGCAGTTTACGGGGCAGTGGCACCTACGAGCAGTACTTC.

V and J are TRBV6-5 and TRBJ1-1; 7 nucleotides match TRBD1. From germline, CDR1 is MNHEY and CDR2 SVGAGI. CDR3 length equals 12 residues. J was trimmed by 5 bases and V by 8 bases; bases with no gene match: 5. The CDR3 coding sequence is TGTGCCAGCGGGGACAGAAGGACTGAAGCTTTCTTT. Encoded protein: CASGDRRTEAFF.

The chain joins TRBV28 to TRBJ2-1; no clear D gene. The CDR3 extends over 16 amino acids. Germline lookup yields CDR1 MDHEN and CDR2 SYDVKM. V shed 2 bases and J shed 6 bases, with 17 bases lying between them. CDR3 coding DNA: TGTGCCAGCAGTTTACTGGTCAGGTCGGGTCTCAATGAGCAGTTCTTC. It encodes CASSLLVRSGLNEQFF. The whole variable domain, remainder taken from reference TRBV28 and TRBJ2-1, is DVKVTQSSRYLVKRTGEKVFLECVQDMDHENMFWYRQDPGLGLRLIYFSYDVKMKEKGDIPEGYSVSREKKERFSLILESASTNQTSMYLCASSLLVRSGLNEQFFGPGTRLTVL.

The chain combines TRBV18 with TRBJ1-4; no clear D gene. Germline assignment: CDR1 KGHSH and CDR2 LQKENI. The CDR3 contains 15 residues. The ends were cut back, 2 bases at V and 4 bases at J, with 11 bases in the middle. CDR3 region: CASSPASGFNEKLFF. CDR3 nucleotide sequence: TGTGCCAGCTCACCAGCATCAGGTTTTAATGAAAAACTGTTTTTT.

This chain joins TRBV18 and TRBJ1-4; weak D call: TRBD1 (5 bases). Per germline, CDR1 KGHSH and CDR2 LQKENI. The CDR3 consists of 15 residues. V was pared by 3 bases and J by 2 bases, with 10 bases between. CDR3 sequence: CASSPAAGTNEKLFF. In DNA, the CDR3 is TGTGCCAGCTCACCCGCGGCAGGGACTAATGAAAAACTGTTTTTT.

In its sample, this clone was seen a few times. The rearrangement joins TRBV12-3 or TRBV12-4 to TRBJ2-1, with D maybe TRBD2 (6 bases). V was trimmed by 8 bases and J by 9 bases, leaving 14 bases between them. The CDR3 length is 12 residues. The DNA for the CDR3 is TGTGCCAGCGTCCGGCGGGGCTCTGAGCAGTTCTTC. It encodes CASVRRGSEQFF.

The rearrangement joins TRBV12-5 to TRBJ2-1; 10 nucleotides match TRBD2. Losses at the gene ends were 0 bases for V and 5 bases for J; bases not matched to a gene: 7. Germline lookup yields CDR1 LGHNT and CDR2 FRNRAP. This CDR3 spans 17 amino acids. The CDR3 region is CASGLVTSSGGHNEQFF. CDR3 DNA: TGTGCTAGTGGTTTGGTAACTTCTAGCGGGGGACACAATGAGCAGTTCTTC.

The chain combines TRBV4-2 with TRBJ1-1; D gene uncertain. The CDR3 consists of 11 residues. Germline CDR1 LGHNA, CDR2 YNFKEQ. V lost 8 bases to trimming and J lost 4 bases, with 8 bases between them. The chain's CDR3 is CASGKGTEAFF. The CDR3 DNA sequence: TGTGCCAGCGGTAAAGGCACTGAAGCTTTCTTT.

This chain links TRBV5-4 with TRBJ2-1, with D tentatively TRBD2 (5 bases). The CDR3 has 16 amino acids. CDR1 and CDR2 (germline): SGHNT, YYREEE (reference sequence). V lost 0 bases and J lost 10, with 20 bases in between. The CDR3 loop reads CASSLDGERVIGEQFF. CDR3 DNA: TGTGCCAGCAGCTTGGATGGGGAGAGAGTAATAGGAGAGCAGTTCTTC.